This TCR beta chain stems from a study of blood T cell repertoires in COVID-19. Study-level background: Whether acute or convalescent, the COVID-19 samples came from the United States, Italy and Spain. PBMCs, B-cell-depleted T cells, or T cells were the source of the cDNA or gDNA that made up the material.

The CDR3 is made up of 13 amino acids. Trimming pared 3 bases from V and 8 bases from J, leaving 8 bases between. Germline CDR1 LNHDA, CDR2 SQIVND (reference sequence). Authors' analysis steps: The authors estimated nucleated cell counts from reference gene primer amplification. Sequenced by immunoSEQ multiplex PCR; TCRdb stores in-frame clones only, minus some. The DNA was the basis for D and trimming; V, J and clone size are from that table. This sample yields about 81,000 clones, of which about 84% are seen a single time; around 13% belongs to the top ten. Sequenced material: peripheral blood. The gene calls are TRBV19 and TRBJ1-6; D unclear. The sequence was obtained from a human donor in a cohort sampled during active COVID-19. The CDR3 reads CASSIKGDSPLHF. In nucleotides, the CDR3 is TGTGCCAGTAGTATTAAGGGAGATTCACCCCTCCACTTT.